This T cell receptor (beta chain) was identified in a study of blood T cells in healthy people across ages. Study findings and constraints: A roughly linear age-dependent decrease characterized TCR beta diversity per million T cells. When one million T cells were used, diversity estimates were thought to be underestimates.

With a J-beta primer mix and a sample-barcoded 5' primer, a second PCR ran about 6 to 11 cycles. At least 2.5 million CDR3-containing paired-end reads were obtained per sample. One entry per CDR3 protein, called by TCRdb with MiXCR from the 5' RACE reads. Among 650,000 to 800,000 distinct CDR3 sequences listed, approximately 44% were seen once. This clonotype has a handful of counts. Its specificity is not known. The individuals who served as donors were healthy Caucasians living in Russia, aged about 6 to 100. From germline, CDR1 is SEHNR and CDR2 FQNEAQ (reference sequence). The V and J ends lost 2 bases and 8 bases, in that order; junction bases with no gene match: 1. CDR3 length: 13 amino acids.

This rearrangement joins TRBV7-9 to TRBJ1-4, with 8 nucleotides matching TRBD1. This clonotype originated in a man between 60 and 75 years old in good health. Source material: blood. CDR3 protein: CASSLTGGEKLFF. The CDR3 DNA reads as TGTGCCAGCAGCTTAACAGGGGGAGAAAAACTGTTTTTT.